The T cell receptor (beta chain) described here comes from a study of post-analysis software for immune sequencing data (dated by TCRdb to the mid-2010s). Concerning the study at large: The recorded disease courses included relapsing-remitting, secondary progressive and progressive-relapsing multiple sclerosis, and some patients had no subtype annotation. The multiple sclerosis patient repertoires were compared with under 13 previously published healthy control repertoires from donors aged about 6 to 26 years. A subset of samples was prepared in parallel using single-end sample barcoding, then pooled and co-amplified after Illumina adapter ligation. What the authors observed across the whole study: Strong co-clustering of samples prepared in the same batch was shown by direct clustering with F measure, prompting a batch-effect correction. Significantly higher frequencies in patients than in controls were found for five TRBV segments, including TRBV5-6, TRBV5-1 and TRBV20-1. Compared with controls, multiple sclerosis patients had significantly lower normalized Chao1 diversity, a finding suggesting substantial peripheral T-cell clonal expansion. The control group was slightly older than the multiple sclerosis patient group.

The library was produced with PCR. Sequencing relied on an Illumina HiSeq 2500. To reduce PCR and sequencing biases, unique molecular identifiers were incorporated into the TCR beta cDNA libraries. Per 1 to 10 million input T cells, around 500,000 cDNA molecules were obtained, such that each molecule approximated one T cell. The patient libraries were prepared and sequenced with the same protocol used for the earlier healthy control dataset. Samples belonging to the same batch were prepared together, multiplexed and sequenced on a shared HiSeq lane. From the authors' description of their analysis: Raw barcoded reads were processed with MIGEC, discarding single-read molecular identifier groups before consensus assembly and CDR3 extraction. VDJtools was used for post-analysis of the clonotype tables, with diversity normalized by down-sampling every dataset to the smallest sample size. Repertoire overlap clustering matched CDR3 amino acid but not nucleotide sequences to correct batch-related cross-sample contamination. TCRdb's own reprocessing of the public reads used fastp at Q25 and MiXCR and kept productive beta chains. Every entry covers one CDR3 protein and lists the most common genes and DNA from its rows. These V and J calls rely on TCRdb rather than the paper's analysis. The table for this sample lists 740,000 or so distinct CDR3 sequences; about 50% of them were counted only once. The ten largest clones capture approximately 4.5% of the sample.

Comments on this clonotype: Its antigen is not yet known. Base-call qualities are not available, and no considerably larger clone is one nucleotide away.

To demonstrate the VDJtools post-analysis software, the study profiled TCR beta repertoires from the peripheral blood of under 15 young patients with multiple sclerosis. The patients with multiple sclerosis were children and adolescents between about 6 and 17 years of age. Reading the germline V gene gives CDR1 SGHRS and CDR2 YFSETQ. The CDR3 sequence holds 13 residues, the cysteine and phenylalanine included. Only the CDR3 DNA is retained, 39 bases long and in frame from the first base. The junction carries 11 bases between V and J, which are trimmed by 8 bases and 0 bases respectively. The V and J genes are TRBV5-1 and TRBJ2-5, with the D gene not confidently named. The sequence came from a girl aged 10 to 17 with multiple sclerosis. Sequencing input: blood. The CDR3 region reads CASESANQETQYF. The sequence in DNA is TGCGCCAGTGAGTCCGCCAACCAAGAGACCCAGTACTTC.